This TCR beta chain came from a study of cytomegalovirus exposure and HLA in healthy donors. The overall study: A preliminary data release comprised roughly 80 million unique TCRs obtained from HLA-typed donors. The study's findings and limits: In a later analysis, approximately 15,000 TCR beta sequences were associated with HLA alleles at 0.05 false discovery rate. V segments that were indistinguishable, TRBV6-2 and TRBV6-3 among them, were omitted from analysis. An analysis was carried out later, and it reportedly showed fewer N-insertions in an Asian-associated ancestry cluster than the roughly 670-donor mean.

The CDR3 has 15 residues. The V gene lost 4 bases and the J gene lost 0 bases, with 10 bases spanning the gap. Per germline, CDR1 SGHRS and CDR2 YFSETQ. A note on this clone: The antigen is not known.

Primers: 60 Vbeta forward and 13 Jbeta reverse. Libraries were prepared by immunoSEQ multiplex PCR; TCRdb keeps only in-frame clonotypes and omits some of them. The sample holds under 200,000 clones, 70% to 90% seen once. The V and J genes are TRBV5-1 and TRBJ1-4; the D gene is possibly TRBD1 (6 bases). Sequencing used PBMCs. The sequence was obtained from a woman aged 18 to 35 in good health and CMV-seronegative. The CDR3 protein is CASSGQPSTNEKLFF. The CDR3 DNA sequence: TGCGCCAGCAGCGGACAGCCGTCAACTAATGAAAAACTGTTTTTT.